The 8 T cell receptor beta chains presented below share a single source sample, sequenced in a study of response to subunit inactivated influenza vaccine. TCRdb re-called the RT-PCR reads through MiXCR, storing one row per CDR3 protein. The sample lists a few hundred thousand distinct CDR3 sequences; 7.2% were seen once. The sample in question was PBMCs from blood, obtained roughly 24 months after vaccination. These receptors originate from a man aged 50 to 75 who received an inactivated influenza vaccine.

This clonotype was detected only a few times. This rearrangement joins TRBV12-3 or TRBV12-4 to TRBJ2-5; no definite D call. This CDR3 contains 15 residues. Trimming shortened V by 6 bases and J by 1 base, and 15 bases separated the two germline ends. The CDR3 sequence: CASRAQAAIQETQYF. CDR3 sequence (DNA): TGTGCCAGCAGGGCCCAGGCGGCAATCCAAGAGACCCAGTACTTC.

The sample holds many counts of this clonotype. This chain joins TRBV11-2 and TRBJ2-1, with D tentatively TRBD2 (6 bases). In germline, CDR1 is SGHAT, CDR2 FQNNGV. The CDR3 runs 17 residues. Trimming pared 1 base from V and 0 bases from J, leaving 13 bases between. CDR3 in amino acids: CASSLGAGLSSYNEQFF. CDR3 nucleotide sequence: TGTGCCAGCAGCTTAGGAGCGGGCCTTAGCTCCTACAATGAGCAGTTCTTC.

This chain links TRBV5-1 with TRBJ2-5; D might be TRBD1 or TRBD2, each matching 5 bases. V lost 4 bases to trimming and J lost 5 bases, with 15 bases between them. The germline gives CDR1 SGHRS, CDR2 YFSETQ. There are 14 residues in the CDR3. CDR3 region: CASSRGELSETQYF. The CDR3 DNA reads as TGCGCCAGCAGCCGAGGGGAACTATCCGAGACCCAGTACTTC.

This clonotype was seen a few times. CDR3 in amino acids: CSATTGATEAFF. In DNA form, the CDR3 reads TGCAGCGCCACGACAGGGGCCACTGAAGCTTTCTTT. This chain connects TRBV29-1 to TRBJ1-1; TRBD1 agrees at 8 bases. Trimming cost V 7 bases and J 4 bases; bases outside gene matches: 5. The CDR3 spans 12 residues. CDR1 and CDR2 from the germline V gene are SQVTM and ANQGSEA.

This clonotype was seen a handful of times. The chain carries TRBV11-2 and TRBJ1-1, with a tentative D call TRBD1 (6 bases). The germline gives CDR1 SGHAT, CDR2 FQNNGV. The germline V and J ends were trimmed by 0 bases and 3 bases, with 11 bases remaining between them. The CDR3 loop spans 15 amino acids. CDR3 in amino acids: CASSLDSGAYTEAFF. CDR3 bases: TGTGCCAGCAGCTTAGATTCAGGGGCTTACACTGAAGCTTTCTTT.

This clonotype occurred many times. The J gene is TRBJ1-1, the V gene TRBV4-2, with unresolved D. The CDR3 extends over 15 amino acids. In germline, CDR1 is LGHNA, CDR2 YNFKEQ. V was clipped by 0 bases and J by 1 base, with 9 bases between them. This chain's CDR3 is CASSQEDMPNTEAFF. DNA of the CDR3: TGTGCCAGCAGCCAAGAAGACATGCCGAACACTGAAGCTTTCTTT.

This clonotype was seen repeatedly, ten times or more. One end of the junction does not line up with germline, which may come from a read error. This chain connects TRBV5-1 to TRBJ2-2; no reliable D call. Looked up from germline, CDR1 is SGHRS and CDR2 is YFSETQ. The CDR3 loop spans 13 amino acids. CDR3 nucleotide sequence: TGTGCCAGCTCATCCAGCAATACCGGGGAGCTGTTTTTT. Its translation: CASSSSNTGELFF.

The V gene is TRBV20-1, the J gene TRBJ2-5, with TRBD2 matching over 11 bases. The trim removed 0 bases at V and 10 bases at J, leaving 10 bases unmatched. This CDR3 comprises 15 residues. CDR1 is DFQATT, CDR2 SNEGSKA, per germline (reference sequence). The CDR3 nucleotides are TGCAGTGCTAGAGAATCGGGGACTAGCGGAAAGTTCCAGTACTTC. Protein product: CSARESGTSGKFQYF.